The next 25 T cell receptor beta chains were all read from a single sample in a study of monozygotic twins with inflammatory bowel disease. TCRdb reprocessed the 5' RACE reads and reports one entry per CDR3 protein, with no DNA. The table for this sample gives more than 300,000 distinct CDR3 sequences. The sample consisted of blood. These receptor sequences come from a human donor with ulcerative colitis or Crohn's disease, or a healthy co-twin of an affected twin (not recorded which).

The gene calls are TRBV19 and TRBJ2-5; the D gene TCRdb calls, TRBD1, cannot be checked with no DNA. The CDR3 sequence is 15 residues long. Looked up from germline, CDR1 is LNHDA and CDR2 is SQIVND (reference sequence). This CDR3 reads CASTHGTGIVETQYF.

The chain couples TRBV6-2 or TRBV6-3 to TRBJ1-5. The length of the CDR3 is 19 residues. Germline-derived CDR1 and CDR2 are MNHEY and SVGEGT. The CDR3 spells CASSYKQGEIPYSNQPQHF.

CDR3 amino acids: CASSPGTVIGDEQFF. V and J are TRBV5-1 and TRBJ2-1; TCRdb indicates TRBD1, and absent DNA this call remains unverified. CDR1 SGHRS and CDR2 YFSETQ come from the germline V gene. This CDR3 has 15 residues.

This sequence joins TRBV7-9 and TRBJ2-7. The V gene's germline CDR1 is SEHNR and CDR2 FQNEAQ (reference sequence). The CDR3 is 15 residues long. This CDR3 reads CASSFGQTPSYEQYF.

The chain employs TRBV7-2 and TRBJ2-7. Germline V gives CDR1 SGHTA, CDR2 FQGNSA. CDR3 length: 15 residues. CDR3 amino acids: CASSLSGMNSFEQYF.

The chain carries TRBV19 and TRBJ1-5; no DNA is available, so the TRBD1 call from TCRdb remains unchecked. Per the germline V gene, CDR1 is LNHDA and CDR2 is SQIVND (reference sequence). The CDR3 loop spans 14 amino acids. The CDR3 spells CASRGQARGEPQHF.

This chain joins TRBV5-4 and TRBJ1-4. Germline CDR1 and CDR2: SGHNT and YYREEE (reference sequence). This CDR3 contains 11 residues. Here the CDR3 reads CASSGNEELFF.

V is TRBV5-1 and J is TRBJ1-5. This CDR3 has 15 amino acids. The germline CDR1 and CDR2 sequences are SGHRS and YFSETQ. The CDR3 loop is CASSPLPGSNQPQHF.

V gene TRBV20-1 combines with J gene TRBJ1-1. The germline gives CDR1 DFQATT, CDR2 SNEGSKA (reference sequence). This CDR3 comprises 14 residues. CDR3 loop: CSARGRILNTEAFF.

The chain couples TRBV9 to TRBJ2-5; the TCRdb D gene call, TRBD2, has no DNA to confirm it. The length of the CDR3 is 16 residues. CDR1 is SGDLS and CDR2 is YYNGEE in the germline V gene. This CDR3 reads CASSRLAGELQETQYF. The variable domain in full, completed from reference TRBV9 and TRBJ2-5, reads DSGVTQTPKHLITATGQRVTLRCSPRSGDLSVYWYQQSLDQGLQFLIQYYNGEERAKGNILERFSAQQFPDLHSELNLSSLELGDSALYFCASSRLAGELQETQYFGPGTRLLVL.

The V and J genes are TRBV7-6 and TRBJ2-2; the D call from TCRdb, TRBD1, cannot be confirmed without DNA. The CDR3 is 18 amino acids. Germline CDR1 reads SGHVS; CDR2 reads FNYEAQ. The CDR3 loop reads CASSHIGMAGAGTGELFF.

V usage is TRBV7-3 and J usage is TRBJ2-2; TCRdb names TRBD1, which stays unverified in the absence of DNA. The germline gives CDR1 SGHTA, CDR2 FQGTGA. The CDR3 is 14 amino acids. The CDR3 reads CASSFYRSAGELFF.

The gene calls are TRBV5-1 and TRBJ2-3; TCRdb calls TRBD1, which cannot be checked without DNA. Germline V gene sequence: CDR1 SGHRS, CDR2 YFSETQ. This CDR3 contains 15 residues. The CDR3 is CASSDRGGGADTQYF.

This rearrangement joins TRBV7-9 to TRBJ2-7; as DNA is missing, the TRBD1 call by TCRdb cannot be tested. Germline V lookup: CDR1 SEHNR, CDR2 FQNEAQ (reference sequence). The CDR3 totals 21 residues. CDR3 in amino acids: CASSLIYPRDRGHTSSYEQYF.

The genes are TRBV20-1 and TRBJ2-5; as DNA is missing, the TRBD2 call by TCRdb cannot be tested. Germline lookup yields CDR1 DFQATT and CDR2 SNEGSKA (reference sequence). This CDR3 region has 17 residues. CDR3 residues: CSARDLGASGGKETQYF.

The CDR3: CASSIVRTESPLHF. This chain uses TRBV19 with TRBJ1-6. This CDR3 comprises 14 residues. Per the germline V gene, CDR1 is LNHDA and CDR2 is SQIVND (reference sequence).

The chain links TRBV30 to TRBJ2-7; with no DNA, the TCRdb D assignment of TRBD1 cannot be verified. The CDR3 runs 14 residues. CDR1 and CDR2 (germline): GTSNPN, SVGIG (reference sequence). The CDR3 protein is CAWSVYGGSYEQYF.

The chain links TRBV7-8 to TRBJ1-5. Per germline, CDR1 SGHVS and CDR2 FQNEAQ. The CDR3 has 14 amino acids. CDR3 amino acids: CASSESVYLKPQHF.

The chain employs TRBV29-1 and TRBJ2-5. The CDR3 spans 12 residues. Germline CDR1 reads SQVTM; CDR2 reads ANQGSEA. This CDR3 reads CSGFTGKETQYF.

The chain is built from TRBV12-3 or TRBV12-4 and TRBJ2-1; TCRdb proposes TRBD1, but this gene call is untestable without DNA. The CDR3 loop spans 16 amino acids. CDR3 sequence: CASSYSDGRGGGEQFF.

The J gene is TRBJ1-5, the V gene TRBV12-3 or TRBV12-4; there is no DNA to check the TCRdb D call of TRBD1. The CDR3 covers 16 residues. CDR3 amino acids: CASISSMDRGRQPQHF.

This chain links TRBV12-3 or TRBV12-4 with TRBJ2-7; checking the TCRdb D call of TRBD1 is not possible without DNA. CDR3 length: 13 residues. CDR3 in amino acids: CASSLVSGDEQYF.

The chain links TRBV5-1 to TRBJ2-7; the TCRdb D gene call, TRBD1, has no DNA to confirm it. CDR3 length equals 17 residues. CDR1 is SGHRS and CDR2 is YFSETQ in the germline V gene. The CDR3 sequence: CASSPQDRDRGPYEQYF.

The chain combines TRBV20-1 with TRBJ2-5; the D call of TRBD2 rests on TCRdb alone, since no DNA is present to check it. Germline CDR1 DFQATT, CDR2 SNEGSKA (reference sequence). This CDR3 is 14 amino acids long. This chain's CDR3 is CSASYSGGAKTQYF.

The rearrangement links TRBV14 to TRBJ2-7; without DNA, the TCRdb call of TRBD2 cannot be checked. This CDR3 is 19 amino acids long. The V gene's germline CDR1 is SGHDN and CDR2 FVKESK. CDR3: CASSQDPFGPSALDYEQYF.